This is a list of T cell receptor beta chains from one sample in a study of blood T cell repertoires in COVID-19. Produced via immunoSEQ multiplex PCR; TCRdb's table is partial and in-frame only. The repertoire holds hundreds of thousands of clones, around 86% seen once, with around 1.5% in the top ten. Sequences were obtained from peripheral blood. The receptors shown here come from a woman between 35 and 50 years old who had recovered from COVID-19. Both conserved end residues are part of each CDR3. The D gene is left open where the match is weak. Some rows have no size entry. The others give once, few or many, or a class for an expanded clone.

D gene	V gene	CDR3 length	J gene	clone size	CDR3 DNA	CDR3 protein
NA	TRBV27	12	TRBJ2-7	NA	TGTGCCAGCAGCACACGGGGGGCCGAGCAGTACTTC	CASSTRGAEQYF
NA	TRBV3-1/TRBV3-2	15	TRBJ2-5	NA	TGTGCCAGCAGCCAAGGGCACCTCGGCGGAGAGACCCAGTACTTC	CASSQGHLGGETQYF
NA	TRBV4-2	13	TRBJ2-5	NA	TGTGCCAGCAGCCCGGGGAACGAGGAGACCCAGTACTTC	CASSPGNEETQYF
TRBD1	TRBV9	15	TRBJ2-7	NA	TGTGCCAGCAGCCCAGGGACAGGGAGCTCCTACGAGCAGTACTTC	CASSPGTGSSYEQYF
NA	TRBV7-9	15	TRBJ1-3	NA	TGTGCCAGCTTAATTGGGGCAGTCTCTGGAAACACCATATATTTT	CASLIGAVSGNTIYF
NA	TRBV4-1	14	TRBJ1-4	NA	TGCGCCAGCAGTGACTCGGGAGTAAATGAAAAACTGTTTTTT	CASSDSGVNEKLFF
NA	TRBV10-1	15	TRBJ1-3	NA	TGCGCCAGCAGTGGAGGCTCCAGCTCTGGAAACACCATATATTTT	CASSGGSSSGNTIYF
NA	TRBV10-2	13	TRBJ2-7	NA	TGCGCCAGCAGTGAAGGGGCTCTTTACGAGCAGTACTTC	CASSEGALYEQYF
NA	TRBV5-1	13	TRBJ1-1	NA	TGCGCCAGCAGCCGGCAGGGTAACACTGAAGCTTTCTTT	CASSRQGNTEAFF
NA	TRBV7-3	11	TRBJ2-2	NA	TGTGCCAGCAGTTACGGCGGGGAGCTGTTTTTT	CASSYGGELFF
TRBD1	TRBV6-5	14	TRBJ1-2	NA	TGTGCCAGCAGTCTGGGACAGGGAATCTATGGCTACACCTTC	CASSLGQGIYGYTF
NA	TRBV5-1	16	TRBJ2-7	few	TGCGCCAGCAGCCTTGCCAGGGGACCCAGCTCCTACGAGCAGTACTTC	CASSLARGPSSYEQYF
TRBD1	TRBV25-1	16	TRBJ2-3	NA	TGTGCCAGCAGTGACCTCCGGGACAGGGGGCCGGATACGCAGTATTTT	CASSDLRDRGPDTQYF
TRBD1	TRBV4-3	15	TRBJ2-1	once	TGCGCCAGCAGCTACGCCGGGACAGGGCCTGTTGAGCAGTTCTTC	CASSYAGTGPVEQFF
NA	TRBV30	12	TRBJ2-7	few	TGTGCCTGGATTGCAGGGGCCTACGAGCAGTACTTC	CAWIAGAYEQYF
NA	TRBV24-1	13	TRBJ1-5	NA	TGTGCCACCCAAGGGGGGGCCCTCGAGCCCCAGCATTTT	CATQGGALEPQHF
NA	TRBV5-1	14	TRBJ2-3	NA	TGCGCCAGCAGCGTATCCCCAGGGTCAGATACGCAGTATTTT	CASSVSPGSDTQYF
NA	TRBV3-1/TRBV3-2	19	TRBJ2-7	NA	TGTGCCAGCAGTCAATCCTCTACCCACCTTCCCCCAAGCTCCTACGAGCAGTACTTC	CASSQSSTHLPPSSYEQYF
NA	TRBV6-2/TRBV6-3	15	TRBJ1-5	NA	TGTGCCAGCAGTTTCCTTCGACAGCCGAATCAGCCCCAGCATTTT	CASSFLRQPNQPQHF
NA	TRBV19	12	TRBJ1-1	NA	TGTGCCAGTAGTATATTGGGGGCAGCAGCTTTCTTT	CASSILGAAAFF
TRBD2	TRBV19	16	TRBJ2-5	NA	TGTGCCAGTAGTATAGGCGGGGGGGGCACTCGGGAGACCCAGTACTTC	CASSIGGGGTRETQYF
TRBD2	TRBV7-2	19	TRBJ2-3	NA	TGTGCCAGCACCGTAGGACTAGCGGGGGAGTGGTTCCTGTTTCATACGCAGTATTTT	CASTVGLAGEWFLFHTQYF
TRBD2	TRBV3-1/TRBV3-2	14	TRBJ2-3	NA	TGTGCCAGCAGCGGGCTAGCGGGAACAGATACGCAGTATTTT	CASSGLAGTDTQYF
NA	TRBV18	13	TRBJ2-7	NA	TGTGCCAGCTCACGGCGGGACTCCTACGAGCAGTACTTC	CASSRRDSYEQYF
TRBD1	TRBV30	13	TRBJ1-2	NA	TGTGCCTGGAGCCCGACAGGGACTTATGGCTACACCTTC	CAWSPTGTYGYTF
NA	TRBV12-3/TRBV12-4	13	TRBJ2-3	NA	TGTGCCAGCAGTTTCGAGGCCGGAGATACGCAGTATTTT	CASSFEAGDTQYF
NA	TRBV12-5	15	TRBJ1-1	NA	TGTGCTAGTAGTAACCTCCCTCAGGGGACCACTGAAGCTTTCTTT	CASSNLPQGTTEAFF
TRBD1	TRBV12-3/TRBV12-4	13	TRBJ2-5	NA	TGTGCCAGCAGTTTGACAGGGGAAGAGACCCAGTACTTC	CASSLTGEETQYF
NA	TRBV2	16	TRBJ1-2	NA	TGTGCCAGCAGTGGGAGGGCAGCGGCTAAAATCTATGGCTACACCTTC	CASSGRAAAKIYGYTF
TRBD1	TRBV10-3	13	TRBJ1-1	NA	TGTGCCATCAGTGATATACCCGAGGGGGCGGCTTTCTTT	CAISDIPEGAAFF
TRBD1	TRBV7-2	16	TRBJ1-6	NA	TGTGCCAGCAGCAGACAGGGGGCCACGACCAATTCACCCCTCCACTTT	CASSRQGATTNSPLHF
NA	TRBV7-9	16	TRBJ2-3	NA	TGTGCCAGCAGCTTAGCCCGGACAGTTAGCACAGATACGCAGTATTTT	CASSLARTVSTDTQYF
TRBD1	TRBV3-1/TRBV3-2	14	TRBJ2-7	NA	TGTGCCAGCAGTCGCTTGGGGGACAGCTACGAGCAGTACTTC	CASSRLGDSYEQYF
NA	TRBV7-9	16	TRBJ1-2	NA	TGTGCCAGCAGCTTAGCCTCTAGCATTAGAATGGGCGGCTACACCTTC	CASSLASSIRMGGYTF
TRBD1	TRBV6-5	13	TRBJ1-2	NA	TGTGCCGTCACGACAGGGGGCTCTTTTGGCTACACCTTC	CAVTTGGSFGYTF
NA	TRBV5-1	14	TRBJ1-2	NA	TGCGCCAGCAGCTTGGGAACGGGGTACTATGGCTACACCTTC	CASSLGTGYYGYTF
NA	TRBV7-2	13	TRBJ2-5	NA	TGTGCCAGCAGCTTAGGCAGGGCAGAGACCCAGTACTTC	CASSLGRAETQYF
TRBD2	TRBV5-4	15	TRBJ2-7	NA	TGTGCCAGCAGCAGAACTAGCGGGGGGCACTACGAGCAGTACTTC	CASSRTSGGHYEQYF
TRBD1	TRBV3-1/TRBV3-2	14	TRBJ2-5	NA	TGTGCCAGGCTGGACAGGGGACCCCAAGAGACCCAGTACTTC	CARLDRGPQETQYF
TRBD1	TRBV27	14	TRBJ1-2	once	TGTGCCAGCAGAGGTGGGACAGGGGGCGGTGGCTACACCTTC	CASRGGTGGGGYTF
NA	TRBV27	14	TRBJ1-2	NA	TGTGCCAGCAGTCCCCATCCACAGCCTTATGGCTACACCTTC	CASSPHPQPYGYTF
TRBD2	TRBV9	18	TRBJ2-2	NA	TGTGCCAGCAGCGTAGCTGGACTAGCGGGGGCGACCACCGGGGAGCTGTTTTTT	CASSVAGLAGATTGELFF
NA	TRBV11-1	14	TRBJ1-2	many	TGTGCCAGCAGCGGCCGCGGGGGTGCGTGGAGCTACACCTTC	CASSGRGGAWSYTF
NA	TRBV6-5	12	TRBJ2-7	NA	TGTGCCAGCACCCGCCGGGGCTACGAGCAGTACTTC	CASTRRGYEQYF
TRBD1	TRBV27	14	TRBJ2-7	NA	TGTGCCAGCAGGCCGGACAGGGACTCCTACGAGCAGTACTTC	CASRPDRDSYEQYF
TRBD2	TRBV30	18	TRBJ2-5	NA	TGTGCCTGGAGCTTGTCTAGCGGGGGGATCGATTTTCAAGAGACCCAGTACTTC	CAWSLSSGGIDFQETQYF
NA	TRBV12-3/TRBV12-4	13	TRBJ2-1	NA	TGTGCCAGCCGGGACTCAAACTACAATGAGCAGTTCTTC	CASRDSNYNEQFF
NA	TRBV18	15	TRBJ2-3	once	TGTGCCAGCTCACCCCGACAGTCAAGCACAGATACGCAGTATTTT	CASSPRQSSTDTQYF
NA	TRBV28	15	TRBJ2-3	NA	TGTGCCAGCAGTCCGCTACTAGTTGTCCCAGATACGCAGTATTTT	CASSPLLVVPDTQYF
TRBD1	TRBV6-5	16	TRBJ1-1	NA	TGTGCCAGCAGTTACTGGACAGGGGGTATGAACACTGAAGCTTTCTTT	CASSYWTGGMNTEAFF
TRBD2	TRBV7-2	14	TRBJ2-5	NA	TGTGCCAGCAGCCCAGGACTAGCGGGGGGGCTTGAGTACTTC	CASSPGLAGGLEYF
TRBD1	TRBV15	17	TRBJ1-2	NA	TGTGCCACCAGCAGAAAACCCGGGACAGGGGGGGGCTATGGCTACACCTTC	CATSRKPGTGGGYGYTF
NA	TRBV28	15	TRBJ1-1	NA	TGTGCCAGCAGGACCGGAGGGTGGCCAAGAACTGAAGCTTTCTTT	CASRTGGWPRTEAFF
TRBD1	TRBV3-1/TRBV3-2	17	TRBJ2-2	NA	TGTGCCAGCAGCCCAAATGGGACAGGGGTGGTCACCGGGGAGCTGTTTTTT	CASSPNGTGVVTGELFF
NA	TRBV9	15	TRBJ1-3	NA	TGTGCCAGCAGTCGCGGCCAGAGCTCTGGAAACACCATATATTTT	CASSRGQSSGNTIYF
NA	TRBV6-6	15	TRBJ1-5	NA	TGTGCCAGCACCCTCCGGGATAGTAGCAATCAGCCCCAGCATTTT	CASTLRDSSNQPQHF
TRBD1	TRBV3-1/TRBV3-2	14	TRBJ1-4	NA	TGTGCCAGCACCTACGGGACAGGGGGTGAAAAACTGTTTTTT	CASTYGTGGEKLFF
TRBD1	TRBV10-3	14	TRBJ1-2	NA	TGTGCCATCAGTGGCGGGACAGCGAACTATGGCTACACCTTC	CAISGGTANYGYTF
NA	TRBV7-3	14	TRBJ1-1	NA	TGTGCCAGCAGCTTAAAGGGGTCTCGGACTGAAGCTTTCTTT	CASSLKGSRTEAFF